This entry features one T cell receptor beta chain sequence. J was trimmed by 4 bases and V by 4 bases; bases with no gene match: 12. The CDR3 totals 17 residues. Germline V gene sequence: CDR1 LNHDA, CDR2 SQIVND (reference sequence). The data were taken from a study of control samples from healthy donors and cancer patients. Measured with immunoSEQ multiplex PCR; TCRdb has only the in-frame clones, and not every one. This sample has under 200,000 clones, with about 94% found just once. This chain links TRBV19 with TRBJ2-3, with 9 bases aligning to TRBD1. Sequenced: blood. The sequence was obtained from a woman between 40 and 55 years old in good health. Here the CDR3 reads CASSKSVGTGQPDTQYF. The CDR3 bases are TGTGCCAGTAGTAAGAGCGTGGGGACAGGGCAACCAGATACGCAGTATTTT.